The entry that follows covers one T cell receptor (beta chain) sequence. The data are from a study of T cell changes during pregnancy in multiple sclerosis. V trimming: 1 base; J trimming: 3 bases; junction bases outside the gene matches: 4. This CDR3 contains 16 residues. CDR1 SQVTM and CDR2 ANQGSEA come from the germline V gene. Sequenced by immunoSEQ multiplex PCR; TCRdb stores in-frame clones only, minus some. The sample carries about 79,000 clones, over 80% recorded once. This clonotype was obtained from a female donor with multiple sclerosis, enrolled in a pregnancy study. This specimen consisted of CD4+ T cells from peripheral blood mononuclear cells, obtained in the second trimester of pregnancy. V usage is TRBV29-1 and J usage is TRBJ2-4, with 12 bases identical to TRBD2. The DNA of the CDR3 is TGCAGCGTTGAAGGCCTAGCGGGAGGGGGCAAAAACATTCAGTACTTC. Its translation: CSVEGLAGGGKNIQYF.